The sequence of this T cell receptor beta chain was determined in a study of T cells in Graves' hyperthyroidism and ophthalmopathy. Amplified regions were TCR beta CDR3 sequences from RNA transcripts. The primer set for the first-round RT-PCR of the TCR CDR3 was HTBI. TCRdb itself ran the multiplex PCR reads through MiXCR, one entry per CDR3 protein. The sample shows approximately 600,000 distinct CDR3 sequences, approximately 13% of them seen only once. The CDR3 length is 15 residues. Germline values: CDR1 MNHEY, CDR2 SMNVEV (reference sequence). Trimming cost V 7 bases and J 5 bases, with 17 bases left between them. Ten or more counts support this clonotype. Hyperthyroidism in the patients, aged 18 to 65, was newly diagnosed and under 2 months in duration. The study left out patients who had uncontrolled infection, other autoimmune disease, pregnancy or lactation.

This clonotype was obtained from a woman between 25 and 40 years old with Graves' hyperthyroidism that later progressed to Graves' ophthalmopathy. The rearrangement joins TRBV27 to TRBJ2-2, with a tentative D call TRBD2 (5 bases). Sequenced input: blood. CDR3 region: CASKSYRETTGELFF. The DNA for the CDR3 is TGTGCCAGCAAGTCGTATAGGGAGACTACCGGGGAGCTGTTTTTT.